The sequence of this TCR beta chain was determined in a study of CD8+CD57+ T cells in acquired aplastic anemia (dated by TCRdb to 2017 to 2018). About the full investigation: Extracted DNA from sorted CD4+ and CD8+ cells averaged around 3.4 ug, ranging from about 0.18 to 27.4 ug. CD8+CD57+ expansion was defined as a frequency above the mean frequency observed in healthy subjects. Points the paper makes about the study in general: Twenty-nine CD8+ CDR3 sequences were shared between patients and controls but appeared highly expressed in patients and within their immunodominant clones. CD8+ Simpson's diversity did not differ significantly between patients and healthy controls (P=0.060).

According to the germline V gene, CDR1 reads MNHEY and CDR2 reads SVGEGT. The CDR3 runs 12 residues from the cysteine to the phenylalanine. Only the CDR3 portion is preserved as DNA: 36 bases, with reading frame beginning at the first base. V trim: 7 bases; J trim: 6 bases; unmatched bases: 3. This clonotype was counted ten times or more. Its binding antigen is unknown. One base away there is no much larger clone; base qualities are not given. Patients chosen for sequencing had shown expansion of CD8+CD57+ cells by flow cytometry. Every patient had a diagnosis of severe acquired aplastic anemia based on International Study of Aplastic Anemia and Agranulocytosis and Camitta criteria. At the time blood was sampled, none of the patients had received any therapy. TCR repertoires of sorted CD4+ and CD8+ blood T cells from severe aplastic anemia patients and healthy subjects were deep-sequenced in the study. Patients were enrolled in the USA under clinicaltrials.gov protocols 00001620, 01623167, 00001397, 00071045, 00081523 and 00961064. Ficoll-Paque density gradient centrifugation was used to isolate peripheral blood mononuclear cells. CD4+ and CD8+ T cells were sorted by FACS or magnetic beads before DNA extraction.

Genomic DNA was used as template for profiling of TCR beta VDJ combinations and CDR3 sequences. TCR repertoire sequencing was run on an Illumina HiSeq 2000. The paper's data handling went like this. TRBV/TRBJ rearrangement plots, CDR3 size and DJ length profiles, and Simpson's diversity index were used to evaluate the repertoires. The most abundant DNA sequence in the deep sequencing data was defined as the immunodominant clone. CDR3 amino acid sequences were screened for sharing across subjects and were compared with published repertoires and the VDJdb database. TCRdb itself trimmed the public reads at Q25 with fastp, ran MiXCR and retained productive beta chains. Rows matching on CDR3 protein sequence are summarized as one entry with the most common DNA and genes. TCRdb assigned the V and J calls; the authors' analysis was not used. This sample comprises about 160,000 distinct CDR3 sequences, more than 45% of them detected only once. In total, the top ten clones hold approximately 2.8% of the sample.

Recombination connected TRBV6-2 or TRBV6-3 to TRBJ2-7; TRBD1 lines up with 10 middle nucleotides. The sequence was collected from a human donor with aplastic anemia. Sequencing used sorted CD4+, CD8+, or CD8+CD57+ T cells (not recorded which) from PBMCs. The CDR3 amino acid sequence is: CASKTGGPEQYF. The DNA sequence is TGTGCCAGCAAGACAGGGGGCCCCGAGCAGTACTTC.